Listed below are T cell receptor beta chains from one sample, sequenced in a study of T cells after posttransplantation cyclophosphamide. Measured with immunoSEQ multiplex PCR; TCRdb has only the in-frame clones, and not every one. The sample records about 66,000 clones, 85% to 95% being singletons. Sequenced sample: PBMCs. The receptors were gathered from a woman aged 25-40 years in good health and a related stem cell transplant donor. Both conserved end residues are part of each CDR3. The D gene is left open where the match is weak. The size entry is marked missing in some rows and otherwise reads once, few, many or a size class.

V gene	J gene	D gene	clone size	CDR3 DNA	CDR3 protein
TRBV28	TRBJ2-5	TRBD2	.	TGTGCCAGCACCCCTTTCGGGAGCGGGGGGGCCCGGGAGACCCAGTACTTC	CASTPFGSGGARETQYF
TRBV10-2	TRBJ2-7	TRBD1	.	TGCGCCAGCAGTGAGAGGTTGGGACAGTGGGAGCAGTACTTC	CASSERLGQWEQYF
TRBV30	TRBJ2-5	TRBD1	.	TGTGCCTTGACAGGGGGCGGGGAGACCCAGTACTTC	CALTGGGETQYF
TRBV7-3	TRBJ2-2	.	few	TGTGCCAGCAGCTCCCGAAACACCGGGGAGCTGTTTTTT	CASSSRNTGELFF
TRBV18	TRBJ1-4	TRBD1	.	TGTGCCAGCTCCCCGGGACAGGGAGTTAATGAAAAACTGTTTTTT	CASSPGQGVNEKLFF
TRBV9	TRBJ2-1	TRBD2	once	TGTGCCAGCAGCGTAGGCGGGGGGGCCGCCTACAATGAGCAGTTCTTC	CASSVGGGAAYNEQFF
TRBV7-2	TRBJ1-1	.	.	TGTGCCAGCAGCTTATCGGGACGGACCTTTGAAGCTTTCTTT	CASSLSGRTFEAFF
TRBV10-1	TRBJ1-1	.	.	TGCGCCAGCAGTGAGTCGGGGGATAACACTGAAGCTTTCTTT	CASSESGDNTEAFF
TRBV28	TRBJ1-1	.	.	TGTGCCAGCAACTCCAATAATCCCTGGGCGGAGATGAACACTGAAGCTTTCTTT	CASNSNNPWAEMNTEAFF
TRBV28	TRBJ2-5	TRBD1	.	TGTGCCAGCAGTCCACCTACGACAGGGGTGGAGACCCAGTACTTC	CASSPPTTGVETQYF
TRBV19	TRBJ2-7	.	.	TGTGCCACCTCACTAAGCGGTGCCTACGAGCAGTACTTC	CATSLSGAYEQYF
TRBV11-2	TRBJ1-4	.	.	TGTGCCAGCAGCGACGGGACGGTTGAAAAACTGTTTTTT	CASSDGTVEKLFF
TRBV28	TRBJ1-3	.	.	TGTGCCAGCAGTTTCTCCGCAGTGACCTCTGGAAACACCATATATTTT	CASSFSAVTSGNTIYF
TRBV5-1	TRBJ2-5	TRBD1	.	TGCGCCAGCAGCTTGGACCCAGGGGGCACGGTCCAAGAGACCCAGTACTTC	CASSLDPGGTVQETQYF
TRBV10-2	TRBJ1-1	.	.	TGCGCCAGCAGTGCAATCGCGAGAACTGAAGCTTTCTTT	CASSAIARTEAFF
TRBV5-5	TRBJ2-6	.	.	TGTGCCAGCAGCTTGGAGGCGGTGACTCCGGGGGTCGGGGCCAACGTCCTGACTTTC	CASSLEAVTPGVGANVLTF
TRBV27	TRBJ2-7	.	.	TGTGCCAGCAGTTTACAGGGGTCCTACGAGCAGTACTTC	CASSLQGSYEQYF
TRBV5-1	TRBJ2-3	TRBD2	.	TGCGCCAGCAGCCCGGAATTAGCGGGGAACACAGATACGCAGTATTTT	CASSPELAGNTDTQYF
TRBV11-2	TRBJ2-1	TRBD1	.	TGTGCCAGCAGCTTGGCCGCGGACAGGGCGTTCTTC	CASSLAADRAFF
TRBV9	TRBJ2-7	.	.	TGTGCCAGCAGCGTAGCTATAGGCATGAGCTCCTACGAGCAGTACTTC	CASSVAIGMSSYEQYF
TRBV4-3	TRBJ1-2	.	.	TGCGCCAGCAGCCAAGATCGACGGGGGGCCTATGGCTACACCTTC	CASSQDRRGAYGYTF
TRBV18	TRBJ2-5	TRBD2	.	TGTGCCAGCTCACCGGGACTAGCGAATCAAGAGACCCAGTACTTC	CASSPGLANQETQYF
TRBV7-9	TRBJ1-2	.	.	TGTGCCAGCAGCCTAACCGGGACGCCTTATGGCTACACCTTC	CASSLTGTPYGYTF